This record covers a single TCR beta chain. These data come from a study of blood T cell repertoires in COVID-19. There are 15 residues in the CDR3. Unmatched junction bases numbered 3, after V lost 5 bases and J lost 3 bases. Germline-derived CDR1 and CDR2 are SNHLY and FYNNEI. How the authors handled the data: Estimation of nucleated cell counts relied on the amplification of reference gene primers. The table came from immunoSEQ multiplex PCR; TCRdb's copy has only in-frame clones and leaves some out. That table is the source of V, J and clone size, and D and trimming were worked out from the DNA. The sample lists about 150,000 clones, roughly nine tenths occurring once.

The sequence was obtained from a woman aged 55-69 years with active COVID-19. Sequenced sample: peripheral blood. The chain uses TRBV2 and TRBJ1-6; TRBD1 agrees at 8 bases. The CDR3 nucleotides read TGTGCCAGCAGTCAGGGGGCCCTCTATAATTCACCCCTCCACTTT. This codes for CASSQGALYNSPLHF.